One sample yielded the 32 T cell receptor beta chains listed below, sequenced in a study of CD8+ T cells in alopecia areata. RNA was extracted and reverse transcribed into cDNA as the sequencing template. The assay was immunoSEQ multiplex PCR, and TCRdb's table has in-frame clones only and misses some. This table has around 13,000 clones, roughly 65% appearing once. Treatment indicated: oral pan-JAK inhibitor, 5-10 mg twice daily. Alopecia areata patients provided lesional scalp punch biopsies and peripheral blood. Specimen: skin, collected at week 4, from a patient treated with tofacitinib. The origin of the receptors is a human donor with alopecia areata.

The chain is built from TRBV9 and TRBJ1-6; tentative D call: TRBD1 (5 bases). The CDR3 has 16 amino acids. Per germline, CDR1 SGDLS and CDR2 YYNGEE. The ends were cut back, 4 bases at V and 2 bases at J, with 13 bases in the middle. The CDR3 DNA sequence: TGTGCCAGCAGCTTCCGACAGTCTCCCTATAATTCACCCCTCCACTTT. This translates into CASSFRQSPYNSPLHF.

The gene calls are TRBV5-1 and TRBJ2-7; D gene uncertain. In germline, CDR1 is SGHRS, CDR2 YFSETQ. The V end lost 1 base, the J end lost 5 bases, and 7 bases lay between the germline ends. The length of the CDR3 is 12 residues. Here the CDR3 DNA reads TGCGCCAGCAGCTTGACAGAGCACGAGCAGTACTTC. It codes for CASSLTEHEQYF.

This clone was observed a handful of times. This chain's CDR3 is CASSLQETQYF. CDR3 coding DNA: TGTGCCAGCAGTTTACAAGAGACCCAGTACTTC. The chain links TRBV6-1 to TRBJ2-5; D gene unclear. Germline CDR1 is MNHNS and CDR2 is SASEGT. Trimming took off 5 bases at V and 2 bases at J, with 3 bases between the two ends. The CDR3 contains 11 residues.

The V call is TRBV21-1, the J call TRBJ1-2. TRBV21-1 is a pseudogene segment. The CDR3 has 18 residues. The CDR3 DNA sequence: TGTGCCAGCAGCATTAGGGAGAACCCTAATGGGACTAACTATGGCTACACCTTC. Its translation: CASSIRENPNGTNYGYTF.

The chain recombines TRBV5-1 with TRBJ2-1; D may be TRBD1 (5 bases). Trimming stripped 4 bases from V and 2 bases from J, with 10 bases between. The CDR3 contains 14 residues. Germline CDR1 and CDR2: SGHRS and YFSETQ. The CDR3 spells CASSLQQAYNEQFF. CDR3 sequence (DNA): TGCGCCAGCAGCCTCCAACAGGCCTACAATGAGCAGTTCTTC.

The V gene is TRBV9, the J gene TRBJ2-6, with D unresolved. The CDR3 is 14 amino acids. Trimming removed 0 bases at V and 4 bases at J, with 5 bases between. CDR1 is SGDLS and CDR2 is YYNGEE in the germline V gene. The CDR3 protein is CASSVVSGANVLTF. CDR3 bases: TGTGCCAGCAGCGTAGTATCGGGGGCCAACGTCCTGACTTTC.

The chain couples TRBV7-2 to TRBJ1-2; a weak D match, TRBD1 (6 bases). The CDR3 has 14 residues. The V gene's germline CDR1 is SGHTA and CDR2 FQGNSA. V was pared by 5 bases and J by 8 bases, with 18 bases between. The CDR3 bases are TGTGCCAGCAGCCAACCTCTGGGGGCGGGAGGCTACACCTTC. This translates into CASSQPLGAGGYTF.

This clone was detected only a few times. V is TRBV7-9 and J is TRBJ1-1; the D gene is possibly TRBD1 (5 bases). Germline V gene data show CDR1 as SEHNR and CDR2 as FQNEAQ (reference sequence). The CDR3 runs to 15 residues. Trimming removed 5 bases at V and 6 bases at J, with 19 bases between. CDR3 sequence: CASSLQWQGRSEAFF. The CDR3 DNA sequence: TGTGCCAGCAGCCTACAGTGGCAGGGAAGATCTGAAGCTTTCTTT.

The chain has TRBV4-3 and TRBJ1-2, with D possibly being TRBD1 (5 bases). The V gene lost 4 bases and the J gene lost 6 bases, with 18 bases spanning the gap. The CDR3 is 15 amino acids. Germline values: CDR1 LGHNA, CDR2 YSLEER. In nucleotides, the CDR3 is TGCGCCAGCAGCCCCCAAGGGCAGGGACGTGATGGCTACACCTTC. The encoded protein is CASSPQGQGRDGYTF.

The chain recombines TRBV6-1 with TRBJ1-1; D not resolved. Deletions cut 7 bases from V and 5 bases from J, with 14 bases between. The CDR3 spans 13 residues. Germline V gene data show CDR1 as MNHNS and CDR2 as SASEGT. DNA for the CDR3: TGTGCCAGCAACCTGAGAAAGGTGACTGAAGCTTTCTTT. As protein: CASNLRKVTEAFF.

The rearrangement joins TRBV12-5 to TRBJ1-6, with 7 bases fitting TRBD1. V shed 0 bases, J shed 1 base, and the junction held 15 bases outside the gene matches. The CDR3 has 21 amino acids. CDR1 and CDR2 from the germline V gene are LGHNT and FRNRAP. The CDR3 here is CASGLVDRASVSTSYNSPLHF. The CDR3 DNA is TGTGCTAGTGGTTTGGTTGACAGGGCAAGTGTGTCAACGTCCTATAATTCACCCCTCCACTTT.

This chain uses TRBV6-5 with TRBJ1-2; 7 bases map to TRBD1. Germline CDR1 reads MNHEY; CDR2 reads SVGAGI. The CDR3 length is 14 residues. The V gene end was trimmed by 5 bases and the J gene end by 5 bases; junction bases not matched to a gene: 8. The CDR3, as DNA: TGTGCCAGCAGTAATCCCGGGACAGATTATGGCTACACCTTC. Translating gives CASSNPGTDYGYTF.

This chain uses TRBV11-2 with TRBJ2-1; D gene uncertain. This CDR3 has 12 residues. CDR1 and CDR2 from the germline V gene are SGHAT and FQNNGV. V was cut by 6 bases and J by 9 bases, with 12 bases left in between. The chain's CDR3 is CASSYAVFEQFF. Here the CDR3 DNA reads TGTGCCAGCAGTTATGCGGTGTTTGAGCAGTTCTTC.

This clone was counted a few times. The CDR3: CASSQAALGSFYNSPLHF. The CDR3, as DNA: TGCGCCAGCAGCCAAGCGGCCCTGGGGAGCTTCTATAATTCACCCCTCCACTTT. The chain uses TRBV4-1 and TRBJ1-6; D call uncertain. Germline CDR1 reads MGHRA; CDR2 reads YSYEKL. Trimming took off 1 base at V and 3 bases at J, with 16 bases between the two ends. The CDR3 extends over 18 amino acids.

The genes are TRBV6-6 and TRBJ2-3; D not resolved. Germline V gene sequence: CDR1 MNHNY, CDR2 SVGAGI (reference sequence). This CDR3 is 14 amino acids long. Trimming shortened V by 0 bases and J by 0 bases, and 4 bases separated the two germline ends. CDR3 coding DNA: TGTGCCAGCAGTTACTCGACTAGCACAGATACGCAGTATTTT. Its translation is CASSYSTSTDTQYF.

This clone was found once. This sequence joins TRBV2 and TRBJ2-1, with 13 nucleotides matching TRBD2. CDR1 and CDR2 from the germline V gene are SNHLY and FYNNEI. V lost 4 bases to trimming and J lost 13 bases; unmatched junction nucleotides: 4. This CDR3 has 13 residues. The CDR3 loop is CASSGGLAGSQFF. The DNA for the CDR3 is TGTGCCAGCAGTGGGGGACTAGCGGGGTCCCAGTTCTTC. Full variable domain (rest looked up from reference TRBV2 and TRBJ2-1): EPEVTQTPSHQVTQMGQEVILRCVPISNHLYFYWYRQILGQKVEFLVSFYNNEISEKSEIFDDQFSVERPDGSNFTLKIRSTKLEDSAMYFCASSGGLAGSQFFGPGTRLTVL.

This clone was found a few times. This chain connects TRBV2 to TRBJ2-1; D might be TRBD2 (6 bases). V was trimmed by 4 bases and J by 15 bases, leaving 13 bases between them. Germline V lookup: CDR1 SNHLY, CDR2 FYNNEI. The CDR3 sequence is 11 residues long. CDR3 residues: CASSGVADRFF. For the CDR3, the DNA is TGTGCCAGCAGTGGGGTAGCGGATAGGTTCTTC.

V gene TRBV6-1 combines with J gene TRBJ1-2; D is ambiguous. The CDR3 sequence is 14 residues long. V lost 1 base and J lost 2, with 8 bases in between. CDR1 is MNHNS, CDR2 SASEGT, per germline. The CDR3, as DNA: TGTGCCAGCAGTGAAGGGTACTCCAACTATGGCTACACCTTC. Encoded protein: CASSEGYSNYGYTF.

This sequence joins TRBV7-6 and TRBJ2-1; 12 bases match TRBD1. The trim removed 5 bases at V and 8 bases at J, leaving 10 bases unmatched. The CDR3 covers 16 residues. CDR1 and CDR2 (germline): SGHVS, FNYEAQ. The chain's CDR3 is CASSLRPGQGADEQFF. Written as DNA, the CDR3 is TGTGCCAGCAGCCTAAGACCGGGACAGGGGGCGGATGAGCAGTTCTTC.

The rearrangement joins TRBV7-2 to TRBJ2-7; D gene uncertain. The CDR3 loop spans 16 amino acids. CDR1 SGHTA and CDR2 FQGNSA come from the germline V gene. Trimming pared 3 bases from V and 1 base from J, leaving 16 bases between. The CDR3 sequence is CASSFHKNRRSYEQYF. For the CDR3, the DNA is TGTGCCAGCAGCTTCCACAAAAACAGACGGTCCTACGAGCAGTACTTC.

This clone has only a few counts. V usage is TRBV7-2 and J usage is TRBJ2-3; 7 nucleotides match TRBD2. The V segment lost 1 base and the J segment 4 bases; nucleotides outside the gene matches: 8. The CDR3 has 16 amino acids. Germline CDR1 reads SGHTA; CDR2 reads FQGNSA. Here the CDR3 reads CASSLDGGGSSDTQYF. The CDR3 coding sequence is TGTGCCAGCAGCTTAGACGGCGGGGGTAGCTCAGATACGCAGTATTTT.

The chain links TRBV19 to TRBJ1-6; maybe TRBD1 (5 bases). Deletions cut 9 bases from V and 2 bases from J, with 11 bases between. The length of the CDR3 is 14 residues. CDR1 is LNHDA, CDR2 SQIVND, per germline (reference sequence). The CDR3 DNA reads TGTGCCAGCAAGGGGAACCCCTATAATTCACCCCTCCACTTT. It codes for CASKGNPYNSPLHF. The full variable domain, its missing parts supplied by reference TRBV19 and TRBJ1-6, is DGGITQSPKYLFRKEGQNVTLSCEQNLNHDAMYWYRQDPGQGLRLIYYSQIVNDFQKGDIAEGYSVSREKKESFPLTVTSAQKNPTAFYLCASKGNPYNSPLHFGNGTRLTVT.

This clone was detected only once. The chain carries TRBV7-9 and TRBJ2-5; the D gene is possibly TRBD2 (6 bases). The germline V gene encodes CDR1 SEHNR and CDR2 FQNEAQ (reference sequence). Trimming stripped 3 bases from V and 0 bases from J, with 14 bases between. This CDR3 region has 16 residues. The CDR3 region is CASSLGGTLYQETQYF. In DNA, the CDR3 is TGTGCCAGCAGCTTGGGGGGAACCTTGTACCAAGAGACCCAGTACTTC.

The rearrangement uses TRBV7-9 and TRBJ1-4, with D unresolved. Germline CDR1 is SEHNR and CDR2 is FQNEAQ (reference sequence). Trimming stripped 4 bases from V and 3 bases from J, with 12 bases between. The length of the CDR3 is 15 residues. The CDR3 bases are TGTGCCAGCAGCTCCCGCCGGACGGCTAATGAAAAACTGTTTTTT. The encoded protein is CASSSRRTANEKLFF.

The rearrangement uses TRBV14 and TRBJ2-7; 7 bases fit TRBD1. CDR1 is SGHDN, CDR2 FVKESK, per germline. J was trimmed by 0 bases and V by 2 bases; bases with no gene match: 16. The CDR3 spans 19 residues. Here the CDR3 reads CASSQRSLRDSLISYEQYF. DNA for the CDR3: TGTGCCAGCAGCCAAAGGTCGTTAAGGGACAGCTTAATCTCCTACGAGCAGTACTTC.

This chain links TRBV4-3 with TRBJ2-1; 8 bases are a match to TRBD2. CDR1 and CDR2 (germline): LGHNA, YSLEER. Losses at the gene ends were 0 bases for V and 2 bases for J; bases not matched to a gene: 6. CDR3 length: 17 residues. The CDR3 DNA reads as TGCGCCAGCAGCCAAGATCTCGCCGGGGGGGCCTACAATGAGCAGTTCTTC. It is translated as CASSQDLAGGAYNEQFF.

V usage is TRBV6-6 and J usage is TRBJ2-6, with unresolved D. CDR1 is MNHNY and CDR2 is SVGAGI in the germline V gene (reference sequence). There are 15 residues in the CDR3. V lost 7 bases, J lost 0 bases, and 10 bases lay in between. The CDR3: CASISLSSGANVLTF. CDR3 in DNA: TGTGCCAGCATCTCGCTAAGCTCTGGGGCCAACGTCCTGACTTTC.

The chain links TRBV6-5 to TRBJ2-7; a weak D match, TRBD1 (5 bases). CDR3 size: 14 residues. Germline V gives CDR1 MNHEY, CDR2 SVGAGI. Trimming stripped 5 bases from V and 2 bases from J, with 13 bases between. The CDR3 sequence: CASSDTRVPYEQYF. The CDR3 DNA follows: TGTGCCAGCAGTGATACCAGGGTACCCTACGAGCAGTACTTC.

This clone has a handful of counts. The V call is TRBV7-2, the J call TRBJ2-5, with D perhaps matching TRBD2 (7 bases). The better agreement between TRBJ2-7 and the DNA end casts doubt on the J call. CDR3 length equals 14 residues. Germline CDR1 reads SGHTA; CDR2 reads FQGNSA. CDR3 in DNA: TGTGCCAGCAGCTTAGCGGGGGGGCCTTACGAGCAGTACTTC. Amino acids: CASSLAGGPYEQYF.

V and J are TRBV6-1 and TRBJ1-5; possibly TRBD1 for D (6 bases). CDR3 length: 11 amino acids. V lost 6 bases and J 10 bases, leaving 10 bases between the germline ends. Germline assignment: CDR1 MNHNS and CDR2 SASEGT. The CDR3 protein is CASSEGHPQHF. CDR3 DNA: TGTGCCAGCAGCGAGGGACATCCCCAGCATTTT.

The chain recombines TRBV21-1 with TRBJ1-1; the table's D call TRBD1 went unverified against the DNA. TRBV21-1 is assigned pseudogene status. The CDR3 is 17 residues long. The CDR3 spells CASSPQLAGFPNTEAFF. CDR3 coding DNA: TGTGCCAGCAGCCCCCAGCTCGCAGGGTTCCCGAACACTGAAGCTTTCTTT.

The rearrangement uses TRBV7-9 and TRBJ2-3, with D tentatively TRBD1 (6 bases). V was shortened by 5 bases and J by 3 bases, with 15 bases between the two germline ends. The CDR3 loop spans 15 amino acids. The V gene's germline CDR1 is SEHNR and CDR2 FQNEAQ (reference sequence). The DNA for the CDR3 is TGTGCCAGCAGCCGAGGACAGTCGTTTACAGATACGCAGTATTTT. It yields the protein CASSRGQSFTDTQYF.